These 6 T cell receptor beta chains were sequenced from one sample in a study of tumor and adjacent non-tumor tissue in lung cancer. This sample's RNA came from whole unsorted tissue. Distant lung tissue was collected more than 3 cm away from the tumor edge. The library came from three nested PCR rounds adapted from ARM-PCR protocols. TCRdb processed the multiplex PCR reads anew with MiXCR; each CDR3 protein has one entry. The sample consists of approximately 90,000 distinct CDR3 sequences, more than 75% of them appearing once. Sequences were obtained from distant non-tumor lung tissue. The receptors derive from a woman in her fifties or sixties with non-small cell lung cancer.

As concerns this clonotype: The final CDR3 position lacks the conserved phenylalanine or tryptophan, pointing to a likely read error. The rearrangement uses TRBV5-5 and TRBJ2-7; tentatively, D is TRBD1 (5 bases). The CDR3 length is 13 residues. Looked up from germline, CDR1 is SGHKS and CDR2 is YYEKEE (reference sequence). CDR3 sequence: CASSSGWGYGQYL. DNA of the CDR3: TGTGCCAGCAGCTCAGGGTGGGGTTACGGGCAGTACTTA.

The chain uses TRBV10-3 and TRBJ2-2; tentative D call: TRBD1 (6 bases). Trimming removed 4 bases at V and 3 bases at J, with 21 bases between. The CDR3 covers 18 residues. From germline, CDR1 is ENHRY and CDR2 SYGVKD. The CDR3: CAISAQQGSRSYTGELFF. In DNA, the CDR3 is TGTGCCATCAGTGCGCAACAGGGAAGTAGGAGCTACACCGGGGAGCTGTTTTTT.

A word on this clonotype: One junction end disagrees with the germline gene, perhaps due to a read error. This chain connects TRBV28 to TRBJ2-5, with a possible D match to TRBD2 (6 bases). The CDR3 is 14 residues long. CDR1 and CDR2 (germline): MDHEN, SYDVKM. Written as DNA, the CDR3 is TGTGTCAGCAGATTGACCCTCTCGGGAGAAACCCAGTACTTC. Translating it yields CVSRLTLSGETQYF.

As to this clonotype: Given a much more abundant clone one base away, this may be a read error. The genes are TRBV24-1 and TRBJ2-2; no reliable D call. V shed 0 bases and J shed 0 bases, with 10 bases lying between them. Looked up from germline, CDR1 is KGHDR and CDR2 is SFDVKD. This CDR3 spans 17 amino acids. CDR3 sequence (DNA): TGTGCCACCAGTGATTTGCCGATCGGTACGAACACCGGGGAGCTGTTTTTT. Protein sequence: CATSDLPIGTNTGELFF.

This clonotype was counted ten times or more. For the CDR3, the DNA is TGCAGCGTTTCGGACAGAGAGTACACCGGGGAGCTGTTTTTT. Amino acid sequence: CSVSDREYTGELFF. The chain carries TRBV29-1 and TRBJ2-2, with D possibly being TRBD1 (6 bases). Germline CDR1 SQVTM, CDR2 ANQGSEA. The CDR3 spans 14 residues. V was pared by 5 bases and J by 3 bases, with 13 bases between.

A remark on this clonotype: This may come from a read error, since a much larger clone is one base off. The chain employs TRBV5-8 and TRBJ2-7; no clear D gene. The germline V gene has CDR1 SGHTS and CDR2 YDEGEE. This CDR3 has 13 amino acids. Deletions cut 0 bases from V and 6 bases from J, with 10 bases between. CDR3 DNA: TGTGCCAGCAGCTTGGGCATGAGAGGCGAGCAGTACTTC. It translates to CASSLGMRGEQYF.